This T cell receptor beta chain was sequenced in a study of blood T cell repertoires in COVID-19. About the study: Either two negative PCRs, clearance, or symptom resolution qualified Cohort 3 donors as recovered.

Per the original data handling: Amplification with reference gene primers provided the estimates of nucleated cell counts. The data were produced by immunoSEQ multiplex PCR, yet TCRdb's version contains in-frame clones alone and is incomplete. D and trimming were read from the DNA, whereas the V and J calls and clone size are those reported in that table. The table lists roughly 150,000 clones, approximately 87% of them singletons. The germline gives CDR1 DFQATT, CDR2 SNEGSKA (reference sequence). The CDR3 runs to 11 residues. V was pared by 3 bases and J by 8 bases, with 10 bases between. The chain combines TRBV20-1 with TRBJ1-2; tentatively, D is TRBD1 (5 bases). The sequenced material came from PBMCs or T cells enriched from blood (not recorded which). The receptor comes from a man aged 50 to 59 in a cohort exposed to, infected with or recovered from COVID-19 (not recorded which). In DNA form, the CDR3 reads TGCAGTGCTAGGCAGGGCTGGGGCTACACCTTC. This sequence encodes CSARQGWGYTF.